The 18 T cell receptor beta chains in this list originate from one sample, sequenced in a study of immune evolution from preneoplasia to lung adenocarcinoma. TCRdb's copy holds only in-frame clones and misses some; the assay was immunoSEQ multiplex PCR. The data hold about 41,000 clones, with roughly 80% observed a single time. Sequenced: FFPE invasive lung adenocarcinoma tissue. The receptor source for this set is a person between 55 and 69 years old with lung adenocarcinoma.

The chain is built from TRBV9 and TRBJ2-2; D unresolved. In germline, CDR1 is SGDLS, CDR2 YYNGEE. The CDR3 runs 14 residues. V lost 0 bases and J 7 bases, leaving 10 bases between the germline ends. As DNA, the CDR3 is TGTGCCAGCAGCGTAGGTCCCGAAGGCGGGGAGCTGTTTTTT. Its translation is CASSVGPEGGELFF.

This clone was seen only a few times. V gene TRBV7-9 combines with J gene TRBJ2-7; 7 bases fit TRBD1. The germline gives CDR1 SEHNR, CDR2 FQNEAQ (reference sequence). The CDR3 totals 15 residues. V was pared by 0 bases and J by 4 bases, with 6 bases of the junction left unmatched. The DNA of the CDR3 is TGTGCCAGCAGCTTAGCGCAGGCAGGGGGTTACGAGCAGTACTTC. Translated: CASSLAQAGGYEQYF.

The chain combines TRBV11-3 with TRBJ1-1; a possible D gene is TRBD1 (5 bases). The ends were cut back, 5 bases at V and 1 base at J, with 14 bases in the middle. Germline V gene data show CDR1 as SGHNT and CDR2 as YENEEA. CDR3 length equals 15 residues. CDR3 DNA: TGTGCCAGCAGCGGCGACAGTCCGCAGAACACTGAAGCTTTCTTT. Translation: CASSGDSPQNTEAFF.

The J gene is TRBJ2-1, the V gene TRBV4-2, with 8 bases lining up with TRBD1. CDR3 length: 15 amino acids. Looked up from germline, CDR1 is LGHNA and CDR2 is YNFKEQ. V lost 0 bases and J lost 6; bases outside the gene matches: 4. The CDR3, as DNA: TGTGCCAGCAGCCAAGAGTGGGACAGGCCCAATGAGCAGTTCTTC. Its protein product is CASSQEWDRPNEQFF.

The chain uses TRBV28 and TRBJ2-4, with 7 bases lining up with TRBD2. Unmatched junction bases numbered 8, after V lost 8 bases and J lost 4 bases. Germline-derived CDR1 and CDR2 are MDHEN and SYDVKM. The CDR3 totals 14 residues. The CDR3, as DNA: TGTGCCAGCGAGAGCGGGACTAAGAAAAACATTCAGTACTTC. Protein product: CASESGTKKNIQYF.

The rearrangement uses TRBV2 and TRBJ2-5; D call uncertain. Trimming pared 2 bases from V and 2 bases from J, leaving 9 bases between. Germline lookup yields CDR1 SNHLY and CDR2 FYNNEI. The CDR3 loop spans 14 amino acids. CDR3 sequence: CASSEPNGQETQYF. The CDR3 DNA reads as TGTGCCAGCAGTGAACCCAACGGGCAAGAGACCCAGTACTTC.

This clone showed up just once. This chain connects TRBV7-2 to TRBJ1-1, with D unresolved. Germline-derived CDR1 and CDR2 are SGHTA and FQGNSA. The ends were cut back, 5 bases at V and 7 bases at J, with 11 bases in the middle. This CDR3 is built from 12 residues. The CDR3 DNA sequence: TGTGCCAGCAGCACAACGGGATTTGAAGCTTTCTTT. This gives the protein CASSTTGFEAFF.

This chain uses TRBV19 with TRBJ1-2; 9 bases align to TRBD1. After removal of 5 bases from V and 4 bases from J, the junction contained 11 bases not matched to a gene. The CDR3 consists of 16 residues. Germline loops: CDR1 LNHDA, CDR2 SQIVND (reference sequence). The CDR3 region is CASSAARGQGGYGYTF. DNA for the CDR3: TGTGCCAGTAGTGCAGCTCGGGGACAGGGTGGCTATGGCTACACCTTC.

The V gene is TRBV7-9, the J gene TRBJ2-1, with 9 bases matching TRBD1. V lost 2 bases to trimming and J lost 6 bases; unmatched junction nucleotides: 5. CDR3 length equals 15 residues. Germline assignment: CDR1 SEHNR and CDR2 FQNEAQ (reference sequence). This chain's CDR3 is CASSLQGQGGNEQFF. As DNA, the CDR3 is TGTGCCAGCAGCTTACAGGGACAGGGAGGCAATGAGCAGTTCTTC. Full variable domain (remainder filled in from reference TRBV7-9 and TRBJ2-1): DTGVSQNPRHKITKRGQNVTFRCDPISEHNRLYWYRQTLGQGPEFLTYFQNEAQLEKSRLLSDRFSAERPKGSFSTLEIQRTEQGDSAMYLCASSLQGQGGNEQFFGPGTRLTVL.

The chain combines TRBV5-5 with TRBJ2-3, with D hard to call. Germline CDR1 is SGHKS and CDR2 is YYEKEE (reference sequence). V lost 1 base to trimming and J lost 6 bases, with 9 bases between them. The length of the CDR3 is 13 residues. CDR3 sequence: CASSLYTYDTQYF. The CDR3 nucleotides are TGTGCCAGCAGCTTGTATACATACGATACGCAGTATTTT.

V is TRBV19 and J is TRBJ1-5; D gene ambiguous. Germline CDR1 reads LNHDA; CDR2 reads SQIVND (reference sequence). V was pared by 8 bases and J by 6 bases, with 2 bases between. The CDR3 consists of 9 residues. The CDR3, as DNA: TGTGCCAGTGGTCAGCCCCAGCATTTT. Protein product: CASGQPQHF.

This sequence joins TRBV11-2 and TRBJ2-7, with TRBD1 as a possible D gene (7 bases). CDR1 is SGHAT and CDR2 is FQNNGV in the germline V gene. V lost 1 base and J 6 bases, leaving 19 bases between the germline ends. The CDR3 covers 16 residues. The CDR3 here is CASSLAGLEGAGEQYF. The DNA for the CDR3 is TGTGCCAGCAGCTTAGCGGGCCTGGAGGGGGCGGGCGAGCAGTACTTC.

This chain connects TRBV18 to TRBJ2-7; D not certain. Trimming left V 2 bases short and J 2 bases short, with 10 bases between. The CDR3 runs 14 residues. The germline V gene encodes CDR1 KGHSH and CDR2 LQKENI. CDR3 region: CASSPRAEPYEQYF. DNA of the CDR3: TGTGCCAGCTCACCAAGGGCAGAGCCCTACGAGCAGTACTTC.

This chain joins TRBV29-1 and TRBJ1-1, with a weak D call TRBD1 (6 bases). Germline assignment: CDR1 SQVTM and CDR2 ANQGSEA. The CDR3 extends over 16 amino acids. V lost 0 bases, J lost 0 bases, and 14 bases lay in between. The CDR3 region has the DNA TGCAGCGTTGAAGATAACTGGAACAGGGTGAACACTGAAGCTTTCTTT. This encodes CSVEDNWNRVNTEAFF.

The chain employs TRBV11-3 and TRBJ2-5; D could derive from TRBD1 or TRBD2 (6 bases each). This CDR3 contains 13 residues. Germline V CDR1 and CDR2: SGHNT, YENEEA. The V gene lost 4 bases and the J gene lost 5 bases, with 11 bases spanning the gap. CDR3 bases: TGTGCCAGCAGCTCACCGGGGGCGGAGACCCAGTACTTC. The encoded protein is CASSSPGAETQYF.

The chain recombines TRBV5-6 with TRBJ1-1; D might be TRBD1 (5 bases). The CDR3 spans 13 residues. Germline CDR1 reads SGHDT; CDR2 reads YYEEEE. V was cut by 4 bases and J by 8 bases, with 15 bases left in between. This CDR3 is CASSPGPGLEAFF. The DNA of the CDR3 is TGTGCCAGCAGCCCGGGACCGGGACTGGAAGCTTTCTTT. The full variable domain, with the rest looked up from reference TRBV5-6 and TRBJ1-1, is DAGVTQSPTHLIKTRGQQVTLRCSPKSGHDTVSWYQQALGQGPQFIFQYYEEEERQRGNFPDRFSGHQFPNYSSELNVNALLLGDSALYLCASSPGPGLEAFFGQGTRLTVV.

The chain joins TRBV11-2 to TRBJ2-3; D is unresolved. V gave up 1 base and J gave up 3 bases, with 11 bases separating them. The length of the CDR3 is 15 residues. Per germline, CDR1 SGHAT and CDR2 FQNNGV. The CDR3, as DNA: TGTGCCAGCAGCTTAGGACCCCTGGGGACAGATACGCAGTATTTT. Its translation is CASSLGPLGTDTQYF.

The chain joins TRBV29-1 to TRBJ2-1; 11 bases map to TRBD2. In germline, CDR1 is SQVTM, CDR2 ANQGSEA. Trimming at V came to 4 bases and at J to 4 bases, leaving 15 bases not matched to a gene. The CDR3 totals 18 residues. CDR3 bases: TGCAGCGTTGTACCGCTGGGGGCGGCTAGCGGGGGGTACAATGAGCAGTTCTTC. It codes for CSVVPLGAASGGYNEQFF.